This entry lists 25 T cell receptor beta chains sequenced from one sample in a study of siplizumab effects on memory and regulatory T cells. Some clones are missing from TCRdb's copy, which holds only in-frame ones; the method was immunoSEQ multiplex PCR. The table has tens of thousands of clones, approximately 88% seen once; the top ten hold 0.25%. Sequenced material: naive CD4+ T cells sorted from blood. These receptors all stem from a human donor in good health.

This chain links TRBV5-5 with TRBJ2-5; D is unresolved. V lost 5 bases, J lost 5 bases, and 13 bases lay in between. CDR3 length: 13 residues. The germline V gene has CDR1 SGHKS and CDR2 YYEKEE (reference sequence). The CDR3 loop is CASSLGIWETQYF. Written as DNA, the CDR3 is TGTGCCAGCAGTTTAGGGATCTGGGAGACCCAGTACTTC.

This chain uses TRBV5-4 with TRBJ1-2; D gene unclear. Germline CDR1 SGHNT, CDR2 YYREEE (reference sequence). The CDR3 contains 15 residues. V dropped 4 bases and J dropped 6 bases, with 19 bases sitting between them. CDR3 protein: CASSRRSAGMDGYTF. The CDR3 DNA reads TGTGCCAGCAGCAGAAGATCGGCAGGAATGGATGGCTACACCTTC.

The rearrangement links TRBV7-2 to TRBJ2-3; D may match TRBD1 or TRBD2 (6 bases each). Germline CDR1 is SGHTA and CDR2 is FQGNSA. Trimming pared 5 bases from V and 2 bases from J, leaving 20 bases between. The CDR3 is made up of 17 amino acids. The CDR3 DNA reads as TGTGCCAGCAGCCATCGATTAGGGGGAGGAGACACAGATACGCAGTATTTT. Protein product: CASSHRLGGGDTDTQYF.

This chain's CDR3 is CASTSGSANEKLFF. The CDR3 bases are TGCGCCAGCACCTCAGGGAGTGCTAATGAAAAACTGTTTTTT. The rearrangement uses TRBV5-1 and TRBJ1-4; maybe TRBD1 (5 bases). Trimming removed 6 bases from V and 3 bases from J, with 12 bases in between. The CDR3 has 14 amino acids. Germline CDR1 and CDR2: SGHRS and YFSETQ.

The V and J genes are TRBV6-5 and TRBJ1-2; D is uncertain. Looked up from germline, CDR1 is MNHEY and CDR2 is SVGAGI. Trimming took off 0 bases at V and 3 bases at J, with 5 bases between the two ends. This CDR3 is built from 13 residues. Here the CDR3 DNA reads TGTGCCAGCAGTTACTCTCGGGACTATGGCTACACCTTC. It codes for CASSYSRDYGYTF.

This sequence joins TRBV5-4 and TRBJ2-7, with 14 bases aligning to TRBD2. The CDR3 totals 16 residues. The trim removed 5 bases at V and 1 base at J, leaving 5 bases unmatched. The germline V gene has CDR1 SGHNT and CDR2 YYREEE (reference sequence). DNA for the CDR3: TGTGCCAGCAGACCGGGACTAGCGGGAGATTCCTACGAGCAGTACTTC. Protein: CASRPGLAGDSYEQYF.

This chain uses TRBV4-2 with TRBJ2-2; D possibly uses TRBD1 or TRBD2 (5 bases each). Germline lookup yields CDR1 LGHNA and CDR2 YNFKEQ. CDR3 length: 15 amino acids. V was cut by 1 base and J by 6 bases, with 12 bases left in between. The CDR3 loop reads CASSQAQDGAGELFF. CDR3 nucleotide sequence: TGTGCCAGCAGCCAAGCACAGGACGGGGCCGGGGAGCTGTTTTTT.

The gene calls are TRBV11-1 and TRBJ1-6; tentatively, D is TRBD1 (6 bases). Looked up from germline, CDR1 is SGHAT and CDR2 is FQDESV (reference sequence). Trimming took 5 bases from V and 8 from J, leaving 19 bases between them. CDR3 size: 16 residues. The CDR3 protein is CASSPGAGKGYSPLHF. In nucleotides, the CDR3 is TGTGCCAGCAGCCCAGGGGCCGGAAAGGGTTATTCACCCCTCCACTTT.

The chain couples TRBV6-4 to TRBJ1-1; a possible D gene is TRBD1 (5 bases). Trimming pared 8 bases from V and 7 bases from J, leaving 20 bases between. In germline, CDR1 is MRHNA, CDR2 SNTAGT. CDR3 size: 14 residues. The chain's CDR3 is CASAVGGGTDEAFF. In DNA, the CDR3 is TGTGCCAGCGCCGTCGGGGGAGGAACGGATGAAGCTTTCTTT.

The rearrangement joins TRBV29-1 to TRBJ1-2; D not resolved. V gave up 3 bases and J gave up 0 bases, with 8 bases separating them. This CDR3 is built from 13 residues. Germline lookup yields CDR1 SQVTM and CDR2 ANQGSEA. As DNA, the CDR3 is TGCAGCGTTGACCTCACAGCTAACTATGGCTACACCTTC. Translation gives CSVDLTANYGYTF.

This chain joins TRBV5-1 and TRBJ2-1; 9 positions match TRBD2. This CDR3 is built from 15 residues. Unmatched junction bases numbered 6, after V lost 7 bases and J lost 1 base. Germline V lookup: CDR1 SGHRS, CDR2 YFSETQ. As DNA, the CDR3 is TGCGCCAGCGGTAACACTAGCGGGTCCTACAATGAGCAGTTCTTC. Its protein is CASGNTSGSYNEQFF.

The chain recombines TRBV7-3 with TRBJ2-7, with 7 bases lining up with TRBD2. Germline assignment: CDR1 SGHTA and CDR2 FQGTGA. Losses at the gene ends were 1 base for V and 2 bases for J; bases not matched to a gene: 5. The CDR3 covers 15 residues. CDR3 in DNA: TGTGCCAGCAGCTTAAACTTCGGGGGGACCTACGAGCAGTACTTC. This sequence encodes CASSLNFGGTYEQYF.

This clone has a handful of counts. V gene TRBV6-6 combines with J gene TRBJ1-5, with 8 bases identical to TRBD1. The CDR3 totals 14 residues. V was pared by 5 bases and J by 1 base, with 1 base of the junction left unmatched. Germline assignment: CDR1 MNHNY and CDR2 SVGAGI (reference sequence). The CDR3 DNA follows: TGTGCCAGCAGTCCAGGGGGCAGCAATCAGCCCCAGCATTTT. Its translation: CASSPGGSNQPQHF.

This sequence joins TRBV4-1 and TRBJ2-1; TRBD2 aligns across 11 bases. Germline loops: CDR1 MGHRA, CDR2 YSYEKL. J was trimmed by 5 bases and V by 4 bases; bases with no gene match: 4. CDR3 length: 15 amino acids. The CDR3 loop reads CASSPGLAGHNEQFF. In DNA, the CDR3 is TGCGCCAGCAGCCCTGGACTAGCGGGCCACAATGAGCAGTTCTTC.

The sample holds one count of this clone. V usage is TRBV11-2 and J usage is TRBJ2-1; the D is unclear. CDR1 and CDR2 from the germline V gene are SGHAT and FQNNGV. Trimming shortened V by 1 base and J by 6 bases, and 7 bases separated the two germline ends. The CDR3 sequence is 13 residues long. The CDR3 DNA follows: TGTGCCAGCAGCTTAGGCTTAGCCAATGAGCAGTTCTTC. It codes for CASSLGLANEQFF.

The V and J genes are TRBV6-5 and TRBJ2-7; 9 nucleotides agree with TRBD1. V shed 6 bases, J shed 6 bases, and the junction held 9 bases outside the gene matches. CDR3 length: 14 amino acids. The V gene's germline CDR1 is MNHEY and CDR2 SVGAGI. The CDR3: CASRTWDRVREQYF. CDR3 coding DNA: TGTGCCAGCAGGACATGGGACAGGGTACGCGAGCAGTACTTC.

The chain carries TRBV7-3 and TRBJ1-1; a possible D gene is TRBD1 (5 bases). CDR3 size: 13 residues. With 5 bases removed from V and 8 bases from J, the gap between germline ends came to 15 bases. Germline V gives CDR1 SGHTA, CDR2 FQGTGA. The DNA for the CDR3 is TGTGCCAGCAGCCCTGGGGTTTGGGGCGAAGCTTTCTTT. As protein: CASSPGVWGEAFF.

J is TRBJ2-2 and V is TRBV18; TRBD1 aligns across 9 bases. The ends lost 3 bases at V and 4 bases at J; junction bases unmatched: 6. The CDR3 has 16 amino acids. Per germline, CDR1 KGHSH and CDR2 LQKENI. The CDR3 is CASSPRDRVITGELFF. The DNA for the CDR3 is TGTGCCAGCTCACCTAGGGACAGGGTTATCACCGGGGAGCTGTTTTTT.

This rearrangement joins TRBV5-8 to TRBJ2-1, with 9 bases lining up with TRBD1. There are 15 residues in the CDR3. Per germline, CDR1 SGHTS and CDR2 YDEGEE. The V gene end was trimmed by 3 bases and the J gene end by 2 bases; junction bases not matched to a gene: 3. CDR3 protein: CASSSGQGTYNEQFF. CDR3 nucleotide sequence: TGTGCCAGCAGCTCCGGACAGGGGACCTACAATGAGCAGTTCTTC.

The chain has TRBV5-6 and TRBJ2-7, with 10 bases lining up with TRBD2. Germline-derived CDR1 and CDR2 are SGHDT and YYEEEE. CDR3 length equals 15 residues. The ends lost 2 bases at V and 4 bases at J; junction bases unmatched: 6. CDR3 loop: CASSFDSGRVYEQYF. The CDR3 nucleotides are TGTGCCAGCAGCTTTGACAGCGGGAGGGTATACGAGCAGTACTTC.

The V call is TRBV5-6, the J call TRBJ1-6; D remains ambiguous. Trimming left V 1 base short and J 1 base short, with 9 bases between. The germline V gene has CDR1 SGHDT and CDR2 YYEEEE. The CDR3 extends over 16 amino acids. The CDR3 protein is CASSLLETSYNSPLHF. The CDR3 DNA sequence: TGTGCCAGCAGCTTGCTGGAGACGTCCTATAATTCACCCCTCCACTTT.

V gene TRBV6-5 combines with J gene TRBJ2-3, with D possibly called TRBD1 or TRBD2 (5 bases each). Germline V CDR1 and CDR2: MNHEY, SVGAGI. V shed 7 bases and J shed 1 base, with 9 bases lying between them. The CDR3 sequence is 13 residues long. CDR3 sequence: CASTRGGTDTQYF. CDR3 coding DNA: TGTGCCAGCACGAGGGGAGGCACAGATACGCAGTATTTT.

The chain links TRBV19 to TRBJ2-3; the match to TRBD1 covers 11 bases. J gave up 2 bases and V 4 bases, and 5 bases lay outside the gene matches. Per the germline V gene, CDR1 is LNHDA and CDR2 is SQIVND (reference sequence). The CDR3 covers 16 residues. The chain's CDR3 is CASSTRTGGFTDTQYF. The CDR3 DNA reads TGTGCCAGTAGTACCCGGACAGGGGGCTTCACAGATACGCAGTATTTT. The full variable domain, rest sourced from reference TRBV19 and TRBJ2-3, is DGGITQSPKYLFRKEGQNVTLSCEQNLNHDAMYWYRQDPGQGLRLIYYSQIVNDFQKGDIAEGYSVSREKKESFPLTVTSAQKNPTAFYLCASSTRTGGFTDTQYFGPGTRLTVL.

The V call is TRBV19, the J call TRBJ1-5; 8 bases fit TRBD1. Germline CDR1 and CDR2: LNHDA and SQIVND (reference sequence). V lost 2 bases and J lost 4; bases outside the gene matches: 1. The CDR3 is made up of 14 amino acids. The CDR3 DNA follows: TGTGCCAGTAGTATACGGACAGGGAATCAGCCCCAGCATTTT. The encoded protein is CASSIRTGNQPQHF.

This chain links TRBV5-1 with TRBJ2-7; 9 bases fit TRBD1. After removal of 2 bases from V and 2 bases from J, the junction contained 5 bases not matched to a gene. Germline V gene sequence: CDR1 SGHRS, CDR2 YFSETQ. This CDR3 has 15 residues. CDR3 DNA: TGCGCCAGCAGCTTTTCCGGGACAGGGCCCTACGAGCAGTACTTC. This codes for CASSFSGTGPYEQYF. Together with reference TRBV5-1 and TRBJ2-7, the CDR3 gives the full variable domain: KAGVTQTPRYLIKTRGQQVTLSCSPISGHRSVSWYQQTPGQGLQFLFEYFSETQRNKGNFPGRFSGRQFSNSRSEMNVSTLELGDSALYLCASSFSGTGPYEQYFGPGTRLTVT.